One sample yielded the 26 T cell receptor beta chains listed below, sequenced in a study of blood T cell repertoires in COVID-19. Libraries were prepared by immunoSEQ multiplex PCR; TCRdb keeps only in-frame clonotypes and omits some of them. The sample has 160,000 or so clones, around 80% seen once. Source material: peripheral blood. The receptor set was obtained from a woman in her 70s with acute or convalescent COVID-19.

This chain connects TRBV28 to TRBJ1-1; 8 bases line up with TRBD1. The CDR3 is made up of 12 amino acids. Germline loops: CDR1 MDHEN, CDR2 SYDVKM. Losses at the gene ends were 6 bases for V and 10 bases for J; bases not matched to a gene: 7. CDR3 DNA: TGTGCCAGCAGACTCGAGACAGGGGCAGCTTTCTTT. It is translated as CASRLETGAAFF.

The rearrangement links TRBV28 to TRBJ1-5; 7 nucleotides match TRBD1. CDR3 size: 12 residues. V was clipped by 11 bases and J by 4 bases; unmatched bases: 5. Germline CDR1 MDHEN, CDR2 SYDVKM. CDR3 nucleotide sequence: TGTGCCTCCCAGACAGGGAATCAGCCCCAGCATTTT. Its translation is CASQTGNQPQHF.

This sequence joins TRBV19 and TRBJ1-4; no firm D call. Germline CDR1 LNHDA, CDR2 SQIVND (reference sequence). V shed 5 bases and J shed 2 bases, with 6 bases lying between them. This CDR3 contains 13 residues. The CDR3 is CASSERTNEKLFF. The DNA for the CDR3 is TGTGCCAGTAGTGAACGGACTAATGAAAAACTGTTTTTT.

This clone has just one count. The V call is TRBV4-2, the J call TRBJ2-1, with 13 bases identical to TRBD2. CDR1 and CDR2 from the germline V gene are LGHNA and YNFKEQ. The CDR3 loop spans 19 amino acids. The J segment lost 6 bases and the V segment lost 1 base, leaving 12 bases of the junction unmatched. For the CDR3, the DNA is TGTGCCAGCAGCCAAGCCGGACTAGCGGGGGCCCGGGAGGCCAATGAGCAGTTCTTC. It encodes CASSQAGLAGAREANEQFF.

This clone was detected once. The V and J genes are TRBV4-3 and TRBJ1-2; D is perhaps TRBD1 (5 bases). This CDR3 is built from 16 residues. Trimming left V 2 bases short and J 5 bases short, with 18 bases between. CDR1 is LGHNA, CDR2 YSLEER, per germline. The CDR3 DNA follows: TGCGCCAGCAGCCAAAGGCAGGGCGATGGAGATTATGGCTACACCTTC. Translating gives CASSQRQGDGDYGYTF.

The CDR3 coding sequence is TGTGCCAGCAGTCCCGAGGGTAGTCGTTACGAGCAGTACTTC. It encodes CASSPEGSRYEQYF. V is TRBV6-5 and J is TRBJ2-7; a possible D gene is TRBD2 (5 bases). The V end was cut by 5 bases, the J end by 4 bases, with 15 bases between. The CDR3 extends over 14 amino acids. Germline V lookup: CDR1 MNHEY, CDR2 SVGAGI.

The chain employs TRBV19 and TRBJ1-2; D is perhaps TRBD1 (5 bases). V was clipped by 4 bases and J by 4 bases, with 19 bases between them. CDR3 length: 16 residues. The V gene's germline CDR1 is LNHDA and CDR2 SQIVND (reference sequence). The CDR3 is CASSTGGPGNAYGYTF. The CDR3 coding sequence is TGTGCCAGTAGTACGGGTGGGCCAGGGAACGCCTATGGCTACACCTTC.

The rearrangement joins TRBV3-1 (or the pseudogene TRBV3-2) to TRBJ1-2; D unresolved. Trimming shortened V by 0 bases and J by 4 bases, and 6 bases separated the two germline ends. Per germline, CDR1 LGHDT and CDR2 YNNKEL (reference sequence). The CDR3 is 13 amino acids. The CDR3 is CASSQDPGYGYTF. For the CDR3, the DNA is TGTGCCAGCAGCCAAGATCCGGGCTATGGCTACACCTTC.

The rearrangement joins TRBV28 to TRBJ1-1; TRBD1 agrees at 8 bases. Germline V CDR1 and CDR2: MDHEN, SYDVKM. CDR3 size: 14 residues. The trim removed 4 bases at V and 4 bases at J, leaving 5 bases unmatched. The CDR3 DNA follows: TGTGCCAGCAGTTGGGACAGGACTGTCACTGAAGCTTTCTTT. As protein: CASSWDRTVTEAFF.

This sequence joins TRBV10-3 and TRBJ1-2, with 7 bases identical to TRBD1. The germline V gene has CDR1 ENHRY and CDR2 SYGVKD. V lost 1 base, J lost 4 bases, and 9 bases stayed unmatched. This CDR3 is 16 amino acids long. The CDR3 loop is CAISEFQTGMGYGYTF. In nucleotides, the CDR3 is TGTGCCATCAGTGAGTTTCAGACAGGGATGGGCTATGGCTACACCTTC.

The chain couples TRBV6-2 or TRBV6-3 to TRBJ2-1, with 7 bases aligning to TRBD2. Germline V gene lookup returns CDR1 MNHEY and CDR2 SVGEGT. This CDR3 has 16 amino acids. V shed 5 bases and J 7 bases; nucleotides not matched to a gene: 14. In DNA form, the CDR3 reads TGTGCCAGCAGTCCCCTCCTAGCGGCCATGCGGAATGAGCAGTTCTTC. Translating it yields CASSPLLAAMRNEQFF.

The chain recombines TRBV4-3 with TRBJ1-2; TRBD1 matches 8 bases. The CDR3 extends over 15 amino acids. Germline-derived CDR1 and CDR2 are LGHNA and YSLEER. J lost 4 bases, V lost 5 bases, and 9 bases had no gene match. The CDR3 bases are TGCGCCAGCAGCGCACAGGGGGACAGCACCTATGGCTACACCTTC. It encodes CASSAQGDSTYGYTF.

The chain combines TRBV7-9 with TRBJ1-6, with unresolved D. V was clipped by 2 bases and J by 0 bases, with 17 bases between them. Germline assignment: CDR1 SEHNR and CDR2 FQNEAQ (reference sequence). This CDR3 region has 19 residues. This CDR3 reads CASSLLFSRESSYNSPLHF. CDR3 nucleotide sequence: TGTGCCAGCAGCTTACTATTTAGCCGGGAAAGCTCCTATAATTCACCCCTCCACTTT.

The V call is TRBV4-2, the J call TRBJ2-2, with TRBD2 identical over 9 bases. This CDR3 spans 15 amino acids. The J segment lost 3 bases and the V segment lost 6 bases, leaving 5 bases of the junction unmatched. The germline gives CDR1 LGHNA, CDR2 YNFKEQ. CDR3 nucleotide sequence: TGTGCCAGCAGGGCGGGGGGGCAGGACACCGGGGAGCTGTTTTTT. Translated, it gives CASRAGGQDTGELFF.

The chain uses TRBV6-2 or TRBV6-3 and TRBJ1-1; no definite D call. Germline values: CDR1 MNHEY, CDR2 SVGEGT. Trimming removed 5 bases from V and 12 bases from J, with 16 bases in between. The CDR3 has 12 residues. CDR3 sequence (DNA): TGTGCCAGCAGTCCCCTGAATGAGAAATCTTTCTTT. The encoded protein is CASSPLNEKSFF.

In this sample, this clone turned up once. The V call is TRBV5-8, the J call TRBJ2-1, with 8 bases identical to TRBD1. J gave up 6 bases and V 3 bases, and 8 bases lay outside the gene matches. CDR1 is SGHTS, CDR2 YDEGEE, per germline. The CDR3 is 15 residues long. The CDR3: CASSSGTGAFNEQFF. CDR3 nucleotides: TGTGCCAGCAGCTCAGGGACAGGCGCCTTCAATGAGCAGTTCTTC.

The chain uses TRBV7-9 and TRBJ2-7; the D gene is possibly TRBD1 (6 bases). The CDR3 sequence is 15 residues long. Germline CDR1 SEHNR, CDR2 FQNEAQ (reference sequence). V lost 0 bases and J 3 bases, leaving 12 bases between the germline ends. CDR3 sequence reads: CASSLAAQGFYEQYF. The CDR3 DNA is TGTGCCAGCAGCTTAGCAGCACAGGGATTCTACGAGCAGTACTTC. Together with reference TRBV7-9 and TRBJ2-7, the CDR3 gives the full variable domain: DTGVSQNPRHKITKRGQNVTFRCDPISEHNRLYWYRQTLGQGPEFLTYFQNEAQLEKSRLLSDRFSAERPKGSFSTLEIQRTEQGDSAMYLCASSLAAQGFYEQYFGPGTRLTVT.

The chain employs TRBV28 and TRBJ2-3, with 7 bases lining up with TRBD1. Trimming removed 5 bases from V and 0 bases from J; junction bases left unmatched: 2. There are 14 residues in the CDR3. Germline CDR1 reads MDHEN; CDR2 reads SYDVKM. CDR3 residues: CASSGQVSTDTQYF. In nucleotides, the CDR3 is TGTGCCAGCAGTGGACAGGTTAGCACAGATACGCAGTATTTT.

This chain links TRBV7-2 with TRBJ1-5; D is undetermined. The CDR3 contains 17 residues. Germline CDR1 SGHTA, CDR2 FQGNSA. Between the trimmed V and J ends, which lost 6 bases and 0 bases, there was a span of 18 bases. The chain's CDR3 is CASSWVGGRDSNQPQHF. CDR3 in DNA: TGTGCCAGCAGTTGGGTCGGTGGGAGGGATAGCAATCAGCCCCAGCATTTT.

The CDR3 spells CASSFLLSDEQYF. CDR3 DNA sequence: TGTGCCAGCAGTTTCCTCTTATCAGACGAGCAGTACTTC. The chain uses TRBV28 and TRBJ2-7; the D is unclear. CDR1 is MDHEN and CDR2 is SYDVKM in the germline V gene. V was clipped by 3 bases and J by 5 bases, with 11 bases between them. This CDR3 has 13 amino acids.

The V and J genes are TRBV19 and TRBJ1-5, with D possibly being TRBD1 (5 bases). CDR3 length: 13 amino acids. Per the germline V gene, CDR1 is LNHDA and CDR2 is SQIVND (reference sequence). This chain's CDR3 is CVGGGRGNQPQHF. CDR3 in DNA: TGTGTGGGGGGAGGAAGGGGCAATCAGCCCCAGCATTTT.

The rearrangement links TRBV30 to TRBJ2-3, with D perhaps matching TRBD2 (5 bases). Germline V gene lookup returns CDR1 GTSNPN and CDR2 SVGIG (reference sequence). V lost 2 bases to trimming and J lost 4 bases, with 10 bases between them. There are 13 residues in the CDR3. This chain's CDR3 is CAWSSQRADTQYF. CDR3 nucleotides: TGTGCCTGGAGTTCCCAGAGGGCAGATACGCAGTATTTT. Full variable domain (remainder filled in from reference TRBV30 and TRBJ2-3): SQTIHQWPATLVQPVGSPLSLECTVEGTSNPNLYWYRQAAGRGLQLLFYSVGIGQISSEVPQNLSASRPQDRQFILSSKKLLLSDSGFYLCAWSSQRADTQYFGPGTRLTVL.

V usage is TRBV6-5 and J usage is TRBJ1-3; D is unresolved. Germline V CDR1 and CDR2: MNHEY, SVGAGI. V dropped 5 bases and J dropped 4 bases, with 12 bases sitting between them. CDR3 length: 14 amino acids. CDR3 residues: CASSREGGGNTIYF. The CDR3, as DNA: TGTGCCAGCAGTCGGGAAGGCGGAGGAAACACCATATATTTT.

The chain couples TRBV6-5 to TRBJ1-6; TRBD1 aligns across 9 bases. CDR1 MNHEY and CDR2 SVGAGI come from the germline V gene. The trim removed 4 bases at V and 7 bases at J, leaving 5 bases unmatched. The CDR3 covers 15 residues. The CDR3 nucleotides are TGTGCCAGCAGTTCTCCACAGGGGGCGAATTCACCCCTCCACTTT. Translation gives CASSSPQGANSPLHF.

In this sample, this clone turned up a few times. The same CDR3 can be traced to other DNA sequences in this sample. The chain links TRBV7-2 to TRBJ2-7; D not resolved. V lost 5 bases to trimming and J lost 0 bases, with 2 bases between them. Germline assignment: CDR1 SGHTA and CDR2 FQGNSA. CDR3 length equals 11 residues. CDR3 sequence reads: CASSLSYEQYF. The CDR3 DNA reads TGTGCCAGCAGCCTCTCCTACGAGCAGTACTTC. The full variable domain, rest sourced from reference TRBV7-2 and TRBJ2-7, is GAGVSQSPSNKVTEKGKDVELRCDPISGHTALYWYRQSLGQGLEFLIYFQGNSAPDKSGLPSDRFSAERTGGSVSTLTIQRTQQEDSAVYLCASSLSYEQYFGPGTRLTVT.

The rearrangement links TRBV12-2 to TRBJ2-7; the D call of TRBD2 is as the table states it, not checked on the DNA. TRBV12-2 is a recognized pseudogene. This CDR3 has 18 residues. CDR3 sequence reads: CASRPRRNEGLAGSEQYF. In nucleotides, the CDR3 is TGTGCAAGTCGCCCTAGGCGAAACGAAGGACTAGCGGGGAGCGAGCAGTACTTC.